This T cell receptor (beta chain) was observed in a study of blood T cell repertoires in COVID-19. Profiling relied on immunoSEQ multiplex PCR, and the TCRdb table lists in-frame clones only, not all of them. Among 75,000 to 90,000 clones listed, about 89% were seen once. Germline CDR1 reads SGHTA; CDR2 reads FQGNSA. The CDR3 length is 13 residues. V lost 8 bases and J lost 3, with 12 bases in between. The origin of this receptor is a man in his forties or fifties with active or convalescent COVID-19. The source material was peripheral blood. V usage is TRBV7-2 and J usage is TRBJ2-3; possibly TRBD1 for D (6 bases). CDR3 nucleotides: TGTGCCAGCCAACAGGGCGGGACAGATACGCAGTATTTT. Amino acids: CASQQGGTDTQYF.